This T cell receptor (beta chain) was recovered during a study of blood T cell repertoires in COVID-19. Per the original methods: Estimation of nucleated cell counts was performed using reference gene primer amplification. TCRdb's table, derived via immunoSEQ multiplex PCR, lists solely in-frame clones and lacks some. For V, J and clone size, that table is used; D and trimming come from the DNA. Among 150,000 or so clones listed, 82% were seen once. The CDR3 runs to 14 residues. CDR1 and CDR2 from the germline V gene are SGHDT and YYEEEE. V was clipped by 0 bases and J by 10 bases, with 11 bases between them.

The gene calls are TRBV5-6 and TRBJ1-6; D is perhaps TRBD1 (6 bases). The sequenced sample consisted of peripheral blood. The source is a human donor with acute or convalescent COVID-19. The donor label of this sample is uncertain. The CDR3 is CASSLDRVLSPLHF. Here the CDR3 DNA reads TGTGCCAGCAGCTTGGACAGGGTCCTCTCACCCCTCCACTTT.